The T cell receptor beta chain described here comes from a study of blood T cell repertoires in COVID-19. Study information: There were acute and convalescent COVID-19 samples, and they came from the United States, Italy and Spain. PBMCs, B-cell-depleted T cells, or T cells provided the cDNA or gDNA that made up the material.

Per the original data handling: Amplified reference gene primers provided the basis for estimating nucleated cell counts. Only in-frame clones appear in the TCRdb table, and some are missing; sequencing was by immunoSEQ multiplex PCR. That table gives V, J and clone size, and the DNA gave D and trimming. The table shows around 60,000 clones, with 88% occurring only once. In this sample, this clone turned up a few times. The sequencing sample was made of peripheral blood. This clonotype was obtained from a human donor in a cohort sampled during active COVID-19.

The CDR3 DNA follows: TGTGCCAGCAGTTACCCGGACAGAGCTAACTATGGCTACACCTTC. Its translation: CASSYPDRANYGYTF. The chain joins TRBV6-6 to TRBJ1-2, with D possibly being TRBD1 (6 bases). The CDR3 length is 15 residues. The germline V gene has CDR1 MNHNY and CDR2 SVGAGI (reference sequence). The V end lost 2 bases, the J end lost 0 bases, and 10 bases lay between the germline ends.